This T cell receptor beta chain was captured in a study of cytomegalovirus exposure and HLA in healthy donors (TCRdb year 2017). With regard to the full study: In an earlier analysis of roughly 500 of the donors, under 300 Gb of sequence data and just under 120 million unique TCR beta sequences from 150 million to 200 million T cells were reported. A separate validation cohort of more than 100 different subjects was used in addition to the roughly 670-subject first cohort. Both class I and class II loci were covered by HLA typing, at four-digit resolution. Genome-wide SNP genotypes for about 55% of the roughly 670 donors were used in a later genetic analysis, which treated that subset as a discovery cohort. Every discovery cohort repertoire had been produced on one sequencing platform. Typing coverage differed by locus: A, B, C, DRB1 and DQB1 were typed in roughly 620-630 donors, DQA1 in about 550, DPA1 in approximately 610, and DPB1 in 400 to 490. The study profiled the T cell repertoires of under 850 subjects by immunosequencing and related them to cytomegalovirus serostatus. To decide whether each TCR beta V gene segment behaved as functional or pseudogenic, an earlier analysis of over 500 of the donors relied on high-throughput TCR beta sequencing. To study patterns of TCR occurrence, a later analysis re-analyzed previously published TCR beta repertoires from 600 to 750 donors and added high-resolution HLA genotyping. The study aimed to test whether cataloging public T cell receptors could reveal signatures of past pathogen exposure. Roughly 5 DR-DQ haplotypes were handled as single units for association and clustering because linkage in the cohort was strong. Of the approximately 400 genotyped donors, roughly 80% were placed in the genetic ancestry cluster associated with self-reported Caucasian donors. The study combined high-throughput TCR immunosequencing, statistical association of individual TCRs with disease status, and machine learning to predict cytomegalovirus infection status. Among 398 genotyped donors of the cohort, an average of about 240,000 unique TCR beta nucleotide sequences were sequenced per donor, roughly 18% of them non-productive. Rather than drawing on any new phenotypic data, the later analysis identified candidate immune exposures from TCR beta sequences and the way those sequences occurred across donors. Roughly 300 gigabases of sequencing data and around 88 million unique TCR sequences made up an early release that covered approximately 620 HLA-typed donors. Alongside the repertoire data, information on donor age, sex, ethnicity and CMV serostatus was compiled.

With respect to this clone: Its antigen remains undetermined. Base qualities are not provided; no much larger clone lies one nucleotide away.

Broader findings and caveats from the paper: Around 16 rarely observed V segments, including chromosome 9 orphons, were excluded from the earlier analysis of several hundred of the donors because counts were too low. It was suggested by the authors that the approach could potentially be generalized to other disease states and immunological phenotypes. A group of highly shared sequence variants was considered likely to be a technical artifact of the sequencing pipeline. Correlated functional status among segregating V segments might be attributable to linkage disequilibrium, but an unknown experimental factor could not be ruled out. In a later analysis, around 15,000 TCR beta sequences were associated with specific HLA alleles at a false discovery rate of 0.05. Immune exposure information for the cohort was limited to CMV serostatus. Across donors, most TCR sequences were observed very rarely, whereas some public TCRs were present in many individuals. A further reported finding was that TCR beta sequences accurately predicted the HLA-A and HLA-B alleles for most subjects in the first cohort. In an earlier analysis of approximately 600 of the donors, most TCR beta V segments were observed in productive rearrangements about 87% or about 30% of the time, broadly matching IMGT annotations. Roughly uniform sequencing depth across donors was assumed in presence/absence analyses, although this assumption may not hold. The study gave a list of under 200 TCR beta chains associated with cytomegalovirus. Only TCR beta chains were sequenced in this cohort, and the absence of alpha or paired-chain data limited detectable features. Compared with equally common non-associated chains, HLA-associated TCR beta chains in a later analysis were more clonally expanded and had lower generation probabilities. In a later analysis, most CMV-associated TCR beta chains were found to appear HLA-restricted, with HLA associations seemingly driven largely by CMV exposure. When HLA alleles, especially DR and DQ, strongly co-occurred, TCR associations were difficult to assign to individual alleles. According to a later analysis, parvovirus B19, influenza, CMV and Epstein-Barr virus appeared linked to several top co-occurrence clusters. The classifier was reported to diagnose cytomegalovirus status with high specificity and sensitivity in both the original cohort and the validation cohort. Because HLA typing was unavailable for some donors at each locus, only the typed subset was used in association tests. In vitro tests confirmed that a few of the cytomegalovirus-associated TCR beta chains recognize cytomegalovirus antigens. V-gene and J-gene trimming of TCR beta chains was associated with a missense DCLRE1C variant in a later genetic analysis, and the association was replicated in an independent cohort. A later genetic analysis reported fewer N-insertions in productive TCRs among donors in an Asian-associated ancestry cluster than the approximately 670-donor mean. A later analysis found that TCR association rates varied across HLA loci, with DRB1 alleles showing the most associated TCRs and HLA-C alleles the fewest. Because the 87-base-pair reads could not distinguish some IMGT-functional V segments, including TRBV6-2 and TRBV6-3, those segments were excluded.

The method behind the library was the immunoSEQ multiplex PCR assay. For the multiplex PCR, a mixture combining 60 forward primers for TCR Vbeta segments and 13 reverse primers for TCR Jbeta segments was used. Amplification of the CDR3 region of rearranged TCR beta genes was performed with a multiplex PCR assay on genomic DNA. On the Illumina HiSeq System, the amplified TCR beta libraries were sequenced as 87-base-pair reads. The study's processing was this. A later analysis tallied 70 million to 100 million unique TCR beta chains across the 700 or so repertoires, and around 10 million of those chains were shared by two or more donors. Raw reads were error-corrected and collapsed into unique sequences with a nearest-neighbor algorithm that merged closely related sequences to remove PCR and sequencing errors. To assign V, D and J gene segments, CDR3 sequences were aligned to IMGT reference sequences. For a sequence to be retained, a match of at least six nucleotides was required to both a V gene segment and a J gene segment. Rearrangements were classified as productive when the CDR3 lacked stop codons and remained in frame with V and J, and all other rearrangements were classified as non-productive. CDR3 was defined by IMGT convention, running from the second conserved V-encoded cysteine to the conserved J-encoded phenylalanine. The earlier analysis of about 590 of the donors excluded sequences that lacked an unambiguous match to a single V gene segment. In an earlier analysis of about 590 of the donors, a V segment was called functional when productive rearrangements were above 56.7%, and segregating when the standard deviation between donors exceeded 5%. A statistical classification framework was built to diagnose cytomegalovirus status from the catalog of TCR beta chain sequences. In a later analysis, TCR nucleotide sequences were compared against IMGT/GENE-DB human TR gene sequences so that V and J genes could be assigned. A later analysis assigned CDR3 sequences and most-parsimonious VDJ recombination scenarios with the TCRdist pipeline. In a later analysis, each TCR beta chain was defined by its CDR3 amino acid sequence together with its V-gene family, and reads lacking a unique V-gene family were excluded. To address suspected cross-contamination and a sequencing artifact, a later analysis removed roughly 580 highly shared, low-generation-probability nucleotide sequences. A later analysis calculated a clonal expansion index for each public chain from normalized within-repertoire ranks of inferred template counts. Generation probabilities in a later analysis came from a VDJ recombination model fitted to out-of-frame rearrangements, and those results were checked against IGoR. A later analysis scored TCR-TCR, TCR-HLA and TCR-CMV co-occurrence with hypergeometric tests, applying a repertoire-size bias correction to TCR pairs. To estimate false discovery rates, a later analysis permuted the HLA or CMV assignments 20 times. In a later analysis, co-occurring TCRs were grouped using DBSCAN, with TCRdist sequence similarity added in when clustering inside HLA-allele-positive subsets. Co-occurrence clustering excluded repertoires with fewer than 30,000 or more than 120,000 public chains, plus five with anomalous nucleotide sharing. TCRdb stores this immuneACCESS table with in-frame sequences only. Part of the clones is absent; in the studies checked, under half of the shortfall reflects unresolved V genes, and no reason is known for the rest. For V, J and clone size, that table is used; D and trimming come from the DNA. For this sample the table gives about 140,000 clones, of which almost 85% were detected only once. The leading ten clones occupy roughly 9.9% of the sample.

In total, more than 500 healthy bone marrow donors made up the cohort. Cohort members were all nominally healthy when sampled, although unrecorded immune exposures were likely present. The donor tested CMV seropositive and was one of the 289 seropositive cohort members. A peripheral blood sample was collected from each donor, and TCR beta sequencing was performed on peripheral blood mononuclear cells. The Qiagen DNeasy Blood Extraction Kit was used to extract genomic DNA from the blood cell samples. The CDR3 holds 13 amino acids from the cysteine to the phenylalanine. Only the CDR3 region is kept as DNA, spanning 39 bases read in frame from base 1. Trimming takes 8 bases off V and 4 bases off J; junction bases not matched to a gene: 7. CDR1 and CDR2 are read off the germline V gene (reference sequence) as LNHDA and SQIVND.

This TCR derives from a woman aged 55-70 years in good health and CMV-seropositive. The sequencing input was PBMCs. The chain employs TRBV19 and TRBJ1-2; 7 of the junction bases match TRBD1. The DNA reads TGTGCCAGTCAGACAGGGCCAGGCTATGGCTACACCTTC. This is translated as CASQTGPGYGYTF. Reference TRBV19 and TRBJ1-2 proteins supply the regions before and after the CDR3; the full variable domain is: DGGITQSPKYLFRKEGQNVTLSCEQNLNHDAMYWYRQDPGQGLRLIYYSQIVNDFQKGDIAEGYSVSREKKESFPLTVTSAQKNPTAFYLCASQTGPGYGYTFGSGTRLTVV.